This is a list of T cell receptor beta chains from one sample in a study of T cell responses to AZD1222 COVID-19 vaccine. Here immunoSEQ multiplex PCR was the method, and the copy in TCRdb shows in-frame clones only, minus some. The repertoire consists of some 100,000 clones, with 86% occurring once and the leading ten covering over 1.2%. Source: peripheral blood, taken on day 0 of AZD1222 vaccination. These receptors came from an adult in good health. The CDR3 runs from the conserved cysteine through the conserved F or W. The D gene is left open where the match is weak. Size values are once, few and many counts, or a class for expanded clones, and some rows have none.

clone_size	j_call	d_call	v_call	cdr3_aa	cdr3_nt
NA	TRBJ1-4	TRBD1	TRBV20-1	CSASRPGQVNEKLFF	TGCAGTGCTAGTCGACCGGGACAGGTCAATGAAAAACTGTTTTTT
once	TRBJ2-5	NA	TRBV7-2	CASSLAWVAAETQYF	TGTGCCAGCAGCTTAGCGTGGGTGGCAGCAGAGACCCAGTACTTC
NA	TRBJ2-7	NA	TRBV4-2	CASSQEGGRSYEQYF	TGTGCCAGCAGCCAAGAAGGAGGGAGATCCTACGAGCAGTACTTC
NA	TRBJ1-5	NA	TRBV7-8	CASSLVQGSLNQPQHF	TGTGCCAGCAGCTTAGTCCAGGGCTCACTCAATCAGCCCCAGCATTTT
NA	TRBJ2-3	TRBD2	TRBV5-1	CASSVPGTSGSPDTQYF	TGCGCCAGCAGCGTACCTGGGACTAGCGGGAGCCCAGATACGCAGTATTTT
NA	TRBJ2-3	TRBD2	TRBV27	CASSLVAGGPSTTDTQYF	TGTGCCAGCAGTTTGGTAGCGGGAGGGCCATCCACCACAGATACGCAGTATTTT
NA	TRBJ1-2	NA	TRBV5-4	CASSHDRLNYGYTF	TGTGCCAGCAGTCACGACAGACTTAACTATGGCTACACCTTC
NA	TRBJ1-2	TRBD1	TRBV24-1	CATSSSGGDYGYTF	TGTGCCACCAGTTCCTCAGGGGGCGATTATGGCTACACCTTC
NA	TRBJ1-2	TRBD1	TRBV19	CASQNQGARHGYTF	TGTGCCAGTCAGAATCAGGGGGCCCGCCATGGCTACACCTTC
once	TRBJ2-3	NA	TRBV7-3	CASSFGQPSTDTQYF	TGTGCCAGCAGCTTCGGACAGCCTAGCACAGATACGCAGTATTTT
few	TRBJ2-7	NA	TRBV30	CAWSLRGPPYF	TGTGCCTGGAGTCTCAGGGGACCGCCGTACTTC
NA	TRBJ2-7	NA	TRBV2	CASPGAREQYF	TGTGCCAGCCCCGGCGCTCGGGAGCAGTACTTC
once	TRBJ2-3	NA	TRBV12-3/TRBV12-4	CASSYSVNTQYF	TGTGCCAGCAGCTACTCGGTGAATACGCAGTATTTT
NA	TRBJ1-1	NA	TRBV28	CATSVYGEAFF	TGTGCCACCTCAGTTTACGGGGAAGCTTTCTTT
medium-sized	TRBJ1-5	NA	TRBV27	CASSLWDSNQPQHF	TGTGCCAGCAGTTTGTGGGATAGCAATCAGCCCCAGCATTTT
few	TRBJ1-1	NA	TRBV19	CASRWGAMNTEAFF	TGTGCCAGTAGGTGGGGGGCCATGAACACTGAAGCTTTCTTT
NA	TRBJ1-1	NA	TRBV5-1	CASSAQGENTEAFF	TGCGCCAGCAGCGCACAGGGAGAGAACACTGAAGCTTTCTTT
NA	TRBJ1-3	NA	TRBV6-5	CASTEGIYSGNTIYF	TGTGCCAGCACCGAAGGGATCTACTCTGGAAACACCATATATTTT
NA	TRBJ1-3	TRBD1	TRBV29-1	CSARTGAGNTIYF	TGCAGCGCCCGGACAGGGGCTGGAAACACCATATATTTT
NA	TRBJ2-7	NA	TRBV19	CASSIGGSEQYF	TGTGCCAGTAGTATAGGAGGGAGCGAGCAGTACTTC
once	TRBJ1-1	NA	TRBV27	CASSLWGGSEAFF	TGTGCCAGCAGTTTATGGGGGGGGTCTGAAGCTTTCTTT
NA	TRBJ2-1	TRBD2	TRBV13	CASSLAGTRLNEQFF	TGTGCCAGCAGCTTAGCCGGGACTAGACTCAATGAGCAGTTCTTC
NA	TRBJ2-7	NA	TRBV28	CASKDRPRSYEQYF	TGTGCCAGCAAGGACCGGCCCCGCTCCTACGAGCAGTACTTC
NA	TRBJ2-2	TRBD1	TRBV7-9	CASSARQGNPTGELFF	TGTGCCAGCAGCGCCCGACAGGGTAACCCTACCGGGGAGCTGTTTTTT
NA	TRBJ1-2	TRBD1	TRBV27	CASSLGTGEGYTF	TGTGCCAGCAGTTTGGGGACAGGGGAGGGCTACACCTTC
NA	TRBJ2-3	NA	TRBV10-3	CAISEVPGDGTQYF	TGTGCCATCAGTGAGGTACCTGGGGACGGTACGCAGTATTTT
NA	TRBJ1-1	NA	TRBV7-2	CASSLAARGNTEAFF	TGTGCCAGCAGCTTAGCTGCTCGCGGGAACACTGAAGCTTTCTTT
once	TRBJ2-7	NA	TRBV4-2	CASSQGGSGFPYEQYF	TGTGCCAGCAGCCAAGGGGGTAGCGGATTCCCCTACGAGCAGTACTTC
NA	TRBJ1-3	NA	TRBV15	CATSRDRGNPIYF	TGTGCCACCAGCAGGGACCGAGGGAACCCCATATATTTT
NA	TRBJ1-5	NA	TRBV19	CASRGSGNQPQHF	TGTGCCAGTCGGGGGTCGGGCAATCAGCCCCAGCATTTT
NA	TRBJ1-2	NA	TRBV12-2	CASRLGSDRGPHYGYTF	TGTGCAAGTCGCTTAGGCTCCGACAGGGGGCCTCACTATGGCTACACCTTC